The 9 T cell receptor beta chains below come from one sample, sequenced in a study of T cell changes during pregnancy in multiple sclerosis. Some clones are missing from TCRdb's copy, which holds only in-frame ones; the method was immunoSEQ multiplex PCR. The table has some 55,000 clones, more than 90% seen once. The starting material was peripheral blood, obtained after pregnancy. The receptor set was obtained from a female donor in good health, enrolled as a control in a pregnancy study.

The chain uses TRBV13 and TRBJ1-6, with TRBD1 as a possible D gene (5 bases). Germline lookup yields CDR1 PRHDT and CDR2 FYEKMQ (reference sequence). CDR3 size: 16 residues. Trimming took off 2 bases at V and 7 bases at J, with 15 bases between the two ends. CDR3 in DNA: TGTGCCAGCAGCTTATCGGGGGGGAGGTACAATTCACCCCTCCACTTT. The encoded protein is CASSLSGGRYNSPLHF.

The chain combines TRBV4-1 with TRBJ2-1; 10 positions match TRBD2. The CDR3 runs to 17 residues. Unmatched junction bases numbered 11, after V lost 0 bases and J lost 9 bases. Looked up from germline, CDR1 is MGHRA and CDR2 is YSYEKL. As DNA, the CDR3 is TGCGCCAGCAGCCAAGAGGAGAGCGGGGGGGCCAGGGGTGAGCAGTTCTTC. Its translation: CASSQEESGGARGEQFF.

The J gene is TRBJ1-6, the V gene TRBV9; D gene ambiguous. CDR3 length: 14 residues. The V end was cut by 2 bases, the J end by 6 bases, with 9 bases between. Germline loops: CDR1 SGDLS, CDR2 YYNGEE. CDR3 protein: CASSVETFNSPLHF. DNA of the CDR3: TGTGCCAGCAGCGTTGAGACATTTAATTCACCCCTCCACTTT. Based on the CDR3 plus reference TRBV9 and TRBJ1-6, the full variable domain is DSGVTQTPKHLITATGQRVTLRCSPRSGDLSVYWYQQSLDQGLQFLIQYYNGEERAKGNILERFSAQQFPDLHSELNLSSLELGDSALYFCASSVETFNSPLHFGNGTRLTVT.

The V and J genes are TRBV2 and TRBJ2-1; 10 nucleotides agree with TRBD1. The CDR3 runs to 15 residues. V lost 6 bases, J lost 4 bases, and 6 bases stayed unmatched. Per germline, CDR1 SNHLY and CDR2 FYNNEI. CDR3 region: CASRGGTGVYNEQFF. The CDR3 coding sequence is TGTGCCAGCAGGGGGGGGACAGGGGTGTACAATGAGCAGTTCTTC. The full variable domain, its missing parts supplied by reference TRBV2 and TRBJ2-1, is EPEVTQTPSHQVTQMGQEVILRCVPISNHLYFYWYRQILGQKVEFLVSFYNNEISEKSEIFDDQFSVERPDGSNFTLKIRSTKLEDSAMYFCASRGGTGVYNEQFFGPGTRLTVL.

V usage is TRBV10-3 and J usage is TRBJ2-7; D remains ambiguous. The germline gives CDR1 ENHRY, CDR2 SYGVKD. CDR3 length: 15 residues. Trimming left V 4 bases short and J 1 base short, with 14 bases between. CDR3 sequence reads: CAISGTLTNSYEQYF. CDR3 DNA: TGTGCCATCAGTGGAACTTTGACAAATTCCTACGAGCAGTACTTC.

The J gene is TRBJ2-5, the V gene TRBV18, with D tentatively TRBD1 (5 bases). V lost 2 bases to trimming and J lost 4 bases, with 14 bases between them. Germline V lookup: CDR1 KGHSH, CDR2 LQKENI. This CDR3 has 15 residues. The DNA of the CDR3 is TGTGCCAGCTCACCAAATCAGGGAATGACAGAGACCCAGTACTTC. It yields the protein CASSPNQGMTETQYF. The full variable domain, in which reference TRBV18 and TRBJ2-5 provide the parts outside the CDR3, is NAGVMQNPRHLVRRRGQEARLRCSPMKGHSHVYWYRQLPEEGLKFMVYLQKENIIDESGMPKERFSAEFPKEGPSILRIQQVVRGDSAAYFCASSPNQGMTETQYFGPGTRLLVL.

This clone has a handful of counts. No DNA is shown, since the ends of the CDR3 on it are uncertain; the CDR3 is the one TCRdb lists. V gene TRBV21-1 combines with J gene TRBJ1-2. TRBV21-1 is a pseudogene segment. Including both end residues, the CDR3 is 16 amino acids long. This CDR3 reads CASSPWGGGIGYGYTF.

The V gene is TRBV5-1, the J gene TRBJ1-2, with D possibly TRBD1 on 5 matching bases. V was cut by 7 bases and J by 8 bases, with 21 bases left in between. Germline V gene sequence: CDR1 SGHRS, CDR2 YFSETQ. The CDR3 is 14 amino acids. The CDR3 loop reads CASARAKGSDGYTF. In nucleotides, the CDR3 is TGCGCCAGCGCTAGGGCGAAGGGGTCGGACGGCTACACCTTC. The full variable domain, rest sourced from reference TRBV5-1 and TRBJ1-2, is KAGVTQTPRYLIKTRGQQVTLSCSPISGHRSVSWYQQTPGQGLQFLFEYFSETQRNKGNFPGRFSGRQFSNSRSEMNVSTLELGDSALYLCASARAKGSDGYTFGSGTRLTVV.

This rearrangement joins TRBV10-3 to TRBJ2-2; TRBD2 matches at 10 bases. The CDR3 runs to 15 residues. The junction had 4 bases not matched to a gene; V was cut back by 6 bases and J by 3 bases. Germline-derived CDR1 and CDR2 are ENHRY and SYGVKD. CDR3 nucleotide sequence: TGTGCCATCAGCCAAGCGGGGGGGGACACCGGGGAGCTGTTTTTT. It is translated as CAISQAGGDTGELFF.